The rows below give T cell receptor beta chains drawn from one sample of a study of cytomegalovirus exposure and HLA in healthy donors. Using immunoSEQ multiplex PCR, the repertoire was profiled, and TCRdb retains in-frame clones only, with some absent. The sample includes under 130,000 clones, 83% of them seen just once. Sequencing input: PBMCs. The receptor set was obtained from a man aged 18 to 29 in good health and CMV-seronegative. Both conserved end residues are part of each CDR3. D genes are given only for firm matches. Not every row has a clone size; where given, it reads once, few, many or a size class.

cdr3_length: 14
d_call: TRBD2
v_call: TRBV5-1
j_call: TRBJ2-1
clone_size: .
cdr3_nt: TGCGCCAGCAGCTTTTCCGGGACTAGGGGTGAGCAGTTCTTC
cdr3_aa: CASSFSGTRGEQFF

cdr3_length: 14
d_call: TRBD2
v_call: TRBV27
j_call: TRBJ2-7
clone_size: .
cdr3_nt: TGTGCCACCCCTAGCGGGACGAGCTCCTACGAGCAGTACTTC
cdr3_aa: CATPSGTSSYEQYF

cdr3_length: 15
d_call: .
v_call: TRBV15
j_call: TRBJ2-3
clone_size: .
cdr3_nt: TGTGCCACCAGCAGAGTCCCCCGGACGGGAAATACGCAGTATTTT
cdr3_aa: CATSRVPRTGNTQYF

cdr3_length: 13
d_call: .
v_call: TRBV18
j_call: TRBJ2-3
clone_size: .
cdr3_nt: TGTGCCAGCTCGGGCGGACAGATGGATACGCAGTATTTT
cdr3_aa: CASSGGQMDTQYF

cdr3_length: 14
d_call: .
v_call: TRBV7-9
j_call: TRBJ1-1
clone_size: few
cdr3_nt: TGTGCCAGCATCGACCAGGGTAGGGGCACTGAAGCTTTCTTT
cdr3_aa: CASIDQGRGTEAFF

cdr3_length: 14
d_call: .
v_call: TRBV7-9
j_call: TRBJ1-1
clone_size: .
cdr3_nt: TGTGCCAGCAGCTCCGGACACGGACCGTCTGAGGCTTTCTTT
cdr3_aa: CASSSGHGPSEAFF

cdr3_length: 14
d_call: .
v_call: TRBV6-1
j_call: TRBJ2-1
clone_size: once
cdr3_nt: TGTGCCAGCAGTGAAGCGCAGGCCGTCAATGAGCAGTTCTTC
cdr3_aa: CASSEAQAVNEQFF

cdr3_length: 13
d_call: .
v_call: TRBV25-1
j_call: TRBJ2-5
clone_size: .
cdr3_nt: TGTGCCAGCCATCCAGGGAACAAGGAGACCCAGTACTTC
cdr3_aa: CASHPGNKETQYF

cdr3_length: 14
d_call: TRBD1
v_call: TRBV19
j_call: TRBJ2-7
clone_size: .
cdr3_nt: TGTGCCAGTAGCACCGGGACAGGGCCCTACGAGCAGTACTTC
cdr3_aa: CASSTGTGPYEQYF

cdr3_length: 15
d_call: TRBD1
v_call: TRBV10-1
j_call: TRBJ2-3
clone_size: .
cdr3_nt: TGCGCCAGCAGTGTAGGGACAGGGGCGGTAGATACGCAGTATTTT
cdr3_aa: CASSVGTGAVDTQYF

cdr3_length: 13
d_call: .
v_call: TRBV30
j_call: TRBJ2-1
clone_size: .
cdr3_nt: TGTGCCTGGAACAGGGCGGTAAGCAATGAGCAGTTCTTC
cdr3_aa: CAWNRAVSNEQFF

cdr3_length: 12
d_call: .
v_call: TRBV27
j_call: TRBJ2-2
clone_size: .
cdr3_nt: TGTGCCAGCAGTTTTTCAACCGGGGAGCTGTTTTTT
cdr3_aa: CASSFSTGELFF

cdr3_length: 13
d_call: .
v_call: TRBV12-5
j_call: TRBJ2-1
clone_size: .
cdr3_nt: TGTGCTAGTCGGACTCGGGGTTGGAATGAGCAGTTCTTC
cdr3_aa: CASRTRGWNEQFF

cdr3_length: 13
d_call: .
v_call: TRBV7-3
j_call: TRBJ1-2
clone_size: .
cdr3_nt: TGTGCCAGCAGCCACGGGGTAAACTATGGCTACACCTTC
cdr3_aa: CASSHGVNYGYTF

cdr3_length: 17
d_call: .
v_call: TRBV21-1
j_call: TRBJ2-3
clone_size: .
cdr3_nt: TGTGCCAGCAGCAATGTGGGAGGGCCCGCCTTTCTCGATGGGCAGTATTTT
cdr3_aa: CASSNVGGPAFLDGQYF

cdr3_length: 13
d_call: .
v_call: TRBV28
j_call: TRBJ1-1
clone_size: .
cdr3_nt: TGTGCCAGCAGTTTATCGGAGGACACTGAAGCTTTCTTT
cdr3_aa: CASSLSEDTEAFF

cdr3_length: 15
d_call: .
v_call: TRBV14
j_call: TRBJ2-7
clone_size: .
cdr3_nt: TGTGCCAGCAGCCAAGATGGTGGAGGGCGGCTCGAGCAGTACTTC
cdr3_aa: CASSQDGGGRLEQYF

cdr3_length: 15
d_call: TRBD1
v_call: TRBV25-1
j_call: TRBJ1-2
clone_size: .
cdr3_nt: TGTGCCAGCAGTAGGCGGACAGGGGAATTCTATGGCTACACCTTC
cdr3_aa: CASSRRTGEFYGYTF

cdr3_length: 16
d_call: .
v_call: TRBV5-1
j_call: TRBJ2-1
clone_size: .
cdr3_nt: TGCGCCAGCAGCTGGAGTATCACTAGAGCCTACAATGAGCAGTTCTTC
cdr3_aa: CASSWSITRAYNEQFF

cdr3_length: 13
d_call: .
v_call: TRBV27
j_call: TRBJ2-7
clone_size: .
cdr3_nt: TGTGCCAGCAAAGTGCTAGGTTCCTACGAGCAGTACTTC
cdr3_aa: CASKVLGSYEQYF

cdr3_length: 19
d_call: .
v_call: TRBV7-8
j_call: TRBJ1-5
clone_size: .
cdr3_nt: TGTGCCAGCAGCTTAGTGCCACCATCGGGAACTCATAGCAATCAGCCCCAGCATTTT
cdr3_aa: CASSLVPPSGTHSNQPQHF

cdr3_length: 13
d_call: TRBD1
v_call: TRBV29-1
j_call: TRBJ1-5
clone_size: .
cdr3_nt: TGCAGCGTTACGGACAGGATTGGTCAGCCCCAGCATTTT
cdr3_aa: CSVTDRIGQPQHF

cdr3_length: 15
d_call: TRBD2
v_call: TRBV6-6
j_call: TRBJ2-2
clone_size: .
cdr3_nt: TGTGCCAGCAGTTCGGGACTAGCGGGAACCGGGGAGCTGTTTTTT
cdr3_aa: CASSSGLAGTGELFF

cdr3_length: 12
d_call: .
v_call: TRBV13
j_call: TRBJ1-2
clone_size: .
cdr3_nt: TGTGCCAGCAGAGAAACCCCGCGCGGCTACACCTTC
cdr3_aa: CASRETPRGYTF

cdr3_length: 16
d_call: .
v_call: TRBV5-5
j_call: TRBJ2-7
clone_size: .
cdr3_nt: TGTGCCAGCAGCTTGGCGGTCGGTTTTAGCTCCTACGAGCAGTACTTC
cdr3_aa: CASSLAVGFSSYEQYF

cdr3_length: 16
d_call: .
v_call: TRBV9
j_call: TRBJ2-1
clone_size: once
cdr3_nt: TGTGCCAGCAGCGTAGTGGTAGCGGCAGAACAGAATGAGCAGTTCTTC
cdr3_aa: CASSVVVAAEQNEQFF

cdr3_length: 14
d_call: .
v_call: TRBV10-1
j_call: TRBJ2-3
clone_size: .
cdr3_nt: TGCGCCAGCAGTACTGGACAGAGCACAGATACGCAGTATTTT
cdr3_aa: CASSTGQSTDTQYF

cdr3_length: 13
d_call: .
v_call: TRBV19
j_call: TRBJ1-1
clone_size: once
cdr3_nt: TGTGCCAGTAGTATGGGGGGGTTGGCTGAAGCTTTCTTT
cdr3_aa: CASSMGGLAEAFF

cdr3_length: 15
d_call: TRBD1
v_call: TRBV14
j_call: TRBJ2-3
clone_size: .
cdr3_nt: TGTGCCAGCAGCCAAGGAGGGGGCGGAACAGATACGCAGTATTTT
cdr3_aa: CASSQGGGGTDTQYF

cdr3_length: 16
d_call: TRBD1
v_call: TRBV5-5
j_call: TRBJ1-5
clone_size: .
cdr3_nt: TGTGCCAGCAGCCCGGGGGACAGGGGTAGCAATCAGCCCCAGCATTTT
cdr3_aa: CASSPGDRGSNQPQHF

cdr3_length: 12
d_call: .
v_call: TRBV10-2
j_call: TRBJ1-1
clone_size: .
cdr3_nt: TGCGCCAGCAGTTCTCCGAACACTGAAGCTTTCTTT
cdr3_aa: CASSSPNTEAFF

cdr3_length: 14
d_call: TRBD1
v_call: TRBV4-3
j_call: TRBJ2-5
clone_size: .
cdr3_nt: TGCGCCAGCAGCCAAGGGACAGGGCAAGAGACCCAGTACTTC
cdr3_aa: CASSQGTGQETQYF

cdr3_length: 14
d_call: TRBD1
v_call: TRBV6-6
j_call: TRBJ1-2
clone_size: .
cdr3_nt: TGTGCCAGCAGTATGACAGGGGGGGACTATGGCTACACCTTC
cdr3_aa: CASSMTGGDYGYTF

cdr3_length: 17
d_call: TRBD2
v_call: TRBV7-9
j_call: TRBJ2-1
clone_size: .
cdr3_nt: TGTGCCAGCAGCTCAGGGACTAGCGGGAGGGCCTACAATGAGCAGTTCTTC
cdr3_aa: CASSSGTSGRAYNEQFF

cdr3_length: 15
d_call: .
v_call: TRBV19
j_call: TRBJ2-7
clone_size: .
cdr3_nt: TGTGCCAGTAGTACTCTTCCAGGCGGGCCCTACGAGCAGTACTTC
cdr3_aa: CASSTLPGGPYEQYF

cdr3_length: 18
d_call: .
v_call: TRBV5-4
j_call: TRBJ1-2
clone_size: .
cdr3_nt: TGTGCCAGCAGCTTGTGGCAGCCTAGGGGCCACGGCCCATATGGCTACACCTTC
cdr3_aa: CASSLWQPRGHGPYGYTF

cdr3_length: 13
d_call: .
v_call: TRBV9
j_call: TRBJ1-2
clone_size: .
cdr3_nt: TGTGCCAGCAGCACCGACAGAGACTATGGCTACACCTTC
cdr3_aa: CASSTDRDYGYTF

cdr3_length: 18
d_call: .
v_call: TRBV7-2
j_call: TRBJ2-1
clone_size: .
cdr3_nt: TGTGCCAGCAGCCCGAAGGGGGTGACGGGCCAAGACTACAATGAGCAGTTCTTC
cdr3_aa: CASSPKGVTGQDYNEQFF

cdr3_length: 17
d_call: .
v_call: TRBV25-1
j_call: TRBJ1-1
clone_size: .
cdr3_nt: TGTGCCAGCAGTGAATCGGGGAGGGCGCGAGGGAACACTGAAGCTTTCTTT
cdr3_aa: CASSESGRARGNTEAFF

cdr3_length: 17
d_call: TRBD2
v_call: TRBV7-2
j_call: TRBJ2-7
clone_size: .
cdr3_nt: TGTGCCAGCAGCTTAGCGAAGATAGCGGGGAGCTCCTACGAGCAGTACTTC
cdr3_aa: CASSLAKIAGSSYEQYF

cdr3_length: 19
d_call: TRBD1
v_call: TRBV19
j_call: TRBJ1-4
clone_size: .
cdr3_nt: TGTGCCAGTAAAGGGGGCCCAGGGGGCATGAGGTCGGGGAGAAGAAAACTGTTTTTT
cdr3_aa: CASKGGPGGMRSGRRKLFF

cdr3_length: 14
d_call: .
v_call: TRBV5-6
j_call: TRBJ2-7
clone_size: .
cdr3_nt: TGCGCCAGCAGCTTGGCGGCAGGGTCCTACGAGCAGTACTTC
cdr3_aa: CASSLAAGSYEQYF

cdr3_length: 19
d_call: .
v_call: TRBV30
j_call: TRBJ2-7
clone_size: .
cdr3_nt: TGTGCCTGGAGTGGATACACAGGAGGGTTGGCCTTCCCTACCTACGAGCAGTACTTC
cdr3_aa: CAWSGYTGGLAFPTYEQYF

cdr3_length: 15
d_call: TRBD2
v_call: TRBV11-2
j_call: TRBJ2-1
clone_size: .
cdr3_nt: TGTGCCAGCAGCTTAGGGACTAGCGGGAGCCATGAGCAGTTCTTC
cdr3_aa: CASSLGTSGSHEQFF

cdr3_length: 15
d_call: TRBD2
v_call: TRBV5-6
j_call: TRBJ2-1
clone_size: .
cdr3_nt: TGTGCCAGCAGTCGGACTAGCGGGGGATTCAATGAGCAGTTCTTC
cdr3_aa: CASSRTSGGFNEQFF

cdr3_length: 14
d_call: TRBD1
v_call: TRBV2
j_call: TRBJ2-7
clone_size: .
cdr3_nt: TGTGCCAGCAGCTCCGGGACAGGCACTACGAAGCAGTACTTC
cdr3_aa: CASSSGTGTTKQYF

cdr3_length: 14
d_call: .
v_call: TRBV18
j_call: TRBJ2-3
clone_size: once
cdr3_nt: TGTGCCAGCTCACCTGGCGCCAGGGTGACGGCGCAGTATTTT
cdr3_aa: CASSPGARVTAQYF